This TCR beta chain was obtained from a study of blood T cells in healthy people across ages. Through a sample-barcoded 5' primer and a J-beta primer mix, a second PCR was run for roughly 7 to 12 cycles. Each CDR3 protein gets one entry after TCRdb re-called the 5' RACE reads with MiXCR. The sample has fewer than 800,000 distinct CDR3 sequences; under 25% are singletons. The germline V gene encodes CDR1 DFQATT and CDR2 SNEGSKA (reference sequence). The CDR3 runs to 14 residues. The chain links TRBV20-1 to TRBJ2-5, with 10 bases lining up with TRBD1. The assigned J gene may be wrong: the sequence end matches TRBJ2-7 better. Sequences were obtained from blood. The sequence derives from a man in his sixties or seventies in good health. CDR3 region: CSARTGGLGDEQYF. Written as DNA, the CDR3 is TGCAGTGCTCGGACAGGGGGTCTGGGCGACGAGCAGTACTTC.